Sequencing of this T cell receptor beta chain was carried out in a study of T-cell reconstitution after alpha-beta-depleted transplantation in children. The length of the CDR3 is 16 residues. The germline V gene has CDR1 SGHNT and CDR2 YYREEE (reference sequence). Trimming shortened V by 4 bases and J by 0 bases, and 16 bases separated the two germline ends. The library targeted TCRbeta and was prepared with unique molecular identifiers. TCRdb fed the PCR reads into MiXCR, producing one record per CDR3 protein. The sample consists of some 640,000 distinct CDR3 sequences, about 15% of them appearing once.

The specimen was PBMCs from the stem cell graft donor, collected from the stem cell graft. The sequence derives from a human donor who donated a stem cell graft to a child with acute myeloid leukemia. The chain employs TRBV5-4 and TRBJ2-5, with a tentative D call TRBD1 (5 bases). The CDR3 loop is CASSLGTGAYQETQYF. The CDR3, as DNA: TGTGCCAGCAGCCTGGGTACAGGAGCGTACCAAGAGACCCAGTACTTC.